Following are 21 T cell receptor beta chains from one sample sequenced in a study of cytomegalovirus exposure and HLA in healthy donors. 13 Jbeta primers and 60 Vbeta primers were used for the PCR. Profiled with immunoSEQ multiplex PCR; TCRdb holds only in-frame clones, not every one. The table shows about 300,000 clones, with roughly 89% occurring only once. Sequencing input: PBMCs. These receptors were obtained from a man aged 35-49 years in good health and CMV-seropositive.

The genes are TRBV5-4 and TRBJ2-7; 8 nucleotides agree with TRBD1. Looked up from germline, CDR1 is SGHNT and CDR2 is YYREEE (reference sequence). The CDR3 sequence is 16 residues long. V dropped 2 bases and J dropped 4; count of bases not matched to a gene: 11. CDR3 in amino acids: CASSFPSSDRAYEQYF. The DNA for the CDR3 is TGTGCCAGCAGCTTCCCAAGTTCGGACAGGGCTTACGAGCAGTACTTC.

CDR3 DNA sequence: TGTGCCAGCAGACAGGGGTATAATTCACCCCTCCACTTT. It translates to CASRQGYNSPLHF. The genes are TRBV25-1 and TRBJ1-6; 7 bases are a match to TRBD1. V gave up 6 bases and J gave up 4 bases; unmatched junction bases: 0. This CDR3 is built from 13 residues. CDR1 and CDR2 from the germline V gene are MGHDK and SYGVNS.

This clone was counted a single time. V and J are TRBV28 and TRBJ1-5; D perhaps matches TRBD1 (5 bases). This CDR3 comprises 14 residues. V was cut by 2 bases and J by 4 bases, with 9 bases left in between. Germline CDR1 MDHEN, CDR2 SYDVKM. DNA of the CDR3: TGTGCCAGCAGTTTAGATTCAGGGAATCAGCCCCAGCATTTT. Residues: CASSLDSGNQPQHF.

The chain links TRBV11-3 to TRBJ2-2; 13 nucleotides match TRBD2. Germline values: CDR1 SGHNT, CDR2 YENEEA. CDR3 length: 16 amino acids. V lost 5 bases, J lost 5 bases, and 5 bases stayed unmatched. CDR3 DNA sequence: TGTGCCAGCAGCCCCCGGACTAGCGGGGGTACCGGGGAGCTGTTTTTT. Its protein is CASSPRTSGGTGELFF.

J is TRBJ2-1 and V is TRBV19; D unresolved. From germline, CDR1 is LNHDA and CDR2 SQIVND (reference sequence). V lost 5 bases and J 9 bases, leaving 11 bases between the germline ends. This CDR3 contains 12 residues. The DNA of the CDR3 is TGTGCCAGTAGTTCTCTTTCGTCTGAGCAGTTCTTC. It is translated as CASSSLSSEQFF.

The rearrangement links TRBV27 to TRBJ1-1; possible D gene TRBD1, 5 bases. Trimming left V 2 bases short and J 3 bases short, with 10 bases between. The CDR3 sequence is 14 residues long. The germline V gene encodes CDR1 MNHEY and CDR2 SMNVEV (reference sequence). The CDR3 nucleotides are TGTGCCAGCAGTTTAAGGGGTTCGCACACTGAAGCTTTCTTT. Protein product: CASSLRGSHTEAFF.

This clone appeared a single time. The CDR3 bases are TGTGCCAGCAGGGGTGGGACAGGGGGTCGGGTCACTGAAGCTTTCTTT. Encoded protein: CASRGGTGGRVTEAFF. V gene TRBV6-4 combines with J gene TRBJ1-1; 11 nucleotides agree with TRBD1. V gave up 6 bases and J gave up 4 bases; unmatched junction bases: 10. CDR3 length: 16 residues. In germline, CDR1 is MRHNA, CDR2 SNTAGT.

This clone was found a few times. The CDR3 DNA reads TGTGCCAGCAGCCTGACAGGTTACACTGAAGCTTTCTTT. This gives the protein CASSLTGYTEAFF. The chain carries TRBV2 and TRBJ1-1, with D maybe TRBD1 (6 bases). Germline CDR1 is SNHLY and CDR2 is FYNNEI. Trimming removed 6 bases from V and 3 bases from J, with 11 bases in between. This CDR3 spans 13 amino acids.

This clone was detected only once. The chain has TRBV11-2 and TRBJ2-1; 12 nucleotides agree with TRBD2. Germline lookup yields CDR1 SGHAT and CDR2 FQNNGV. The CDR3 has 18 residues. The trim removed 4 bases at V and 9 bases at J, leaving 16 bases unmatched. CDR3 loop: CASSSTSLLAGGSSEQFF. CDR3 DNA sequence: TGTGCCAGCAGCTCAACAAGCTTACTAGCGGGAGGATCGAGTGAGCAGTTCTTC.

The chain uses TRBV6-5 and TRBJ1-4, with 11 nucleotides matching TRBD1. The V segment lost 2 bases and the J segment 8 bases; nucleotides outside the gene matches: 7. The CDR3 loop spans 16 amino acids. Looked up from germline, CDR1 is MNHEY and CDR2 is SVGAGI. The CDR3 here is CASSYQAGQGDEKLFF. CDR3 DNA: TGTGCCAGCAGTTACCAGGCGGGACAGGGGGACGAAAAACTGTTTTTT.

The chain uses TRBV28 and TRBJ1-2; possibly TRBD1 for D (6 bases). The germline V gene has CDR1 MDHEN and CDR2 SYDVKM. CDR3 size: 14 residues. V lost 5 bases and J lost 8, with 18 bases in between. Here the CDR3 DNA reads TGTGCCAGCAGTCCACAGGGTGGGGCCCTGGGCTACACCTTC. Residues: CASSPQGGALGYTF.

The CDR3 nucleotides read TGCGCCAGCAGCCAATTCCCGGCGGCGCGTGAAAAACTGTTTTTT. Its protein product is CASSQFPAAREKLFF. The rearrangement joins TRBV4-3 to TRBJ1-4; no definite D call. Deletions cut 2 bases from V and 7 bases from J, with 14 bases between. CDR1 and CDR2 from the germline V gene are LGHNA and YSLEER. The CDR3 consists of 15 residues.

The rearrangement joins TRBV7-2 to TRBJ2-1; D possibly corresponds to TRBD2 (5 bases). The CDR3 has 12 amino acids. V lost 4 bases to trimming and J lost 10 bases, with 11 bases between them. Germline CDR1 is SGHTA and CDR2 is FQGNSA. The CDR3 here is CASSSTTREQFF. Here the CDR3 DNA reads TGTGCCAGCAGCTCGACCACTAGGGAGCAGTTCTTC.

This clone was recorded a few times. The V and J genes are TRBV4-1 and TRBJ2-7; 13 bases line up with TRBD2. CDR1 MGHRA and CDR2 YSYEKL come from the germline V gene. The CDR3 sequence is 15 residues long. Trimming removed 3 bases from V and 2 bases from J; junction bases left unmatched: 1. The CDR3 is CASSHTSGRAYEQYF. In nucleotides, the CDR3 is TGCGCCAGCAGCCACACTAGCGGGAGGGCCTACGAGCAGTACTTC.

CDR3 region: CASSPGQGRQETQYF. The DNA of the CDR3 is TGTGCCAGCTCACCCGGCCAGGGTAGGCAAGAGACCCAGTACTTC. The chain recombines TRBV18 with TRBJ2-5; TRBD1 is a possible D gene (5 bases). Germline CDR1 reads KGHSH; CDR2 reads LQKENI. V lost 3 bases to trimming and J lost 2 bases, with 13 bases between them. The CDR3 is made up of 15 amino acids.

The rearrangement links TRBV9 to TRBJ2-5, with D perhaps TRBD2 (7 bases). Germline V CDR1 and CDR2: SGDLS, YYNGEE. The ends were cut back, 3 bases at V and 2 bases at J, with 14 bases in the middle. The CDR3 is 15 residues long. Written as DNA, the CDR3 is TGTGCCAGCAGCGAGGGGGGGGGTCAACAAGAGACCCAGTACTTC. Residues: CASSEGGGQQETQYF.

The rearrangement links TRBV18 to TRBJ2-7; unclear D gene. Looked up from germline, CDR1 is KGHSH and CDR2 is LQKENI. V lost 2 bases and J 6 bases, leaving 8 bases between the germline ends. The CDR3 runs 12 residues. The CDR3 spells CASSPDSGEQYF. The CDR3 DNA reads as TGTGCCAGCTCACCAGATTCCGGCGAGCAGTACTTC.

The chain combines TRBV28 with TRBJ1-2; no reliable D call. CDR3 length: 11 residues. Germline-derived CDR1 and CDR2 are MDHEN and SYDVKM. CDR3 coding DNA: TGTGGTTTAAGGAGTGACCTAGGCTACACCTTC. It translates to CGLRSDLGYTF.

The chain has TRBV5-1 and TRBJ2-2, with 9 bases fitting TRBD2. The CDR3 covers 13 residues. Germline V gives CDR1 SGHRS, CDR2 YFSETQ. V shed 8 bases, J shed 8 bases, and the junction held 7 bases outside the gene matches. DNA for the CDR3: TGCGCCAGAATCGTAGCGGGAGAGGGGGAGCTGTTTTTT. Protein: CARIVAGEGELFF.

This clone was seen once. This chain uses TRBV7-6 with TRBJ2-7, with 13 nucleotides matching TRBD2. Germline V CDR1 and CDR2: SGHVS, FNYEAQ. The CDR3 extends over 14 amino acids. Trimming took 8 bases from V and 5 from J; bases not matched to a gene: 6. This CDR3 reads CASQLAGGPNEQYF. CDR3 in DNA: TGTGCCAGCCAACTAGCGGGAGGGCCGAACGAGCAGTACTTC.

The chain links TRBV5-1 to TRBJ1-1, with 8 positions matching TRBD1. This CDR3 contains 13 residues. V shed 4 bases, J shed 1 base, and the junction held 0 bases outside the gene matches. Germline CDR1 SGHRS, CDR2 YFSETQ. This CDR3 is CASSTGGNTEAFF. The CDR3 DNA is TGCGCCAGCAGCACAGGGGGGAACACTGAAGCTTTCTTT. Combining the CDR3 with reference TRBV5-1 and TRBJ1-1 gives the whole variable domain KAGVTQTPRYLIKTRGQQVTLSCSPISGHRSVSWYQQTPGQGLQFLFEYFSETQRNKGNFPGRFSGRQFSNSRSEMNVSTLELGDSALYLCASSTGGNTEAFFGQGTRLTVV.